What follows is one T cell receptor beta chain and its context. Produced via immunoSEQ multiplex PCR; TCRdb's table is partial and in-frame only. The data hold over 15,000 clones, with roughly 66% observed a single time. The data were taken from a study of neoadjuvant anti-PD-1 for oral cavity cancer. Study summary: Patients mostly received three to four biweekly nivolumab doses at 3 mg/kg before surgery.

Patients had newly diagnosed, untreated stage II-IVA oral cavity squamous cell carcinoma. CDR1 and CDR2 from the germline V gene are SEHNR and FQNEAQ (reference sequence). V was trimmed by 1 base and J by 0 bases, leaving 10 bases between them. This CDR3 comprises 16 residues. This specimen was PBMCs, taken before nivolumab (anti-PD-1) treatment. The chain combines TRBV7-9 with TRBJ1-5; D unresolved. This receptor was identified in a person between 40 and 85 years old with oral cavity squamous cell carcinoma. CDR3 protein: CASSLDLGNSNQPQHF. The CDR3 nucleotides read TGTGCCAGCAGCTTAGATCTAGGGAATAGCAATCAGCCCCAGCATTTT.